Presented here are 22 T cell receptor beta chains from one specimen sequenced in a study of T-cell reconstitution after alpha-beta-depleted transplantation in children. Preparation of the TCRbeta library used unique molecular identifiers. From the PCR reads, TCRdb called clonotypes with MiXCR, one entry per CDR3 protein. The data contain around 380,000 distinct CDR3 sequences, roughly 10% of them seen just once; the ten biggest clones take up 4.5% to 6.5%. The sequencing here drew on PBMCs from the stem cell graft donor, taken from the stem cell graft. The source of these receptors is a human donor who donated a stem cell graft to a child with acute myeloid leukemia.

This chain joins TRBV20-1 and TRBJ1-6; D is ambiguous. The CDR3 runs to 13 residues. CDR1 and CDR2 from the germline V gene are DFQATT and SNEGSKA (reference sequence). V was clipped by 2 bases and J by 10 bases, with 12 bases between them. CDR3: CSARSVAESPLHF. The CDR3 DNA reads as TGCAGTGCTAGATCGGTAGCAGAGTCACCCCTCCACTTT.

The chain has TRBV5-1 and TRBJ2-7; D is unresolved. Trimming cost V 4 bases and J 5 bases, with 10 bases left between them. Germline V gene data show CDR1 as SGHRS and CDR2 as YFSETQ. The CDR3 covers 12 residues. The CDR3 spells CASSPSGHEQYV. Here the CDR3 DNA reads TGCGCCAGCAGCCCATCGGGCCACGAGCAGTACGTC.

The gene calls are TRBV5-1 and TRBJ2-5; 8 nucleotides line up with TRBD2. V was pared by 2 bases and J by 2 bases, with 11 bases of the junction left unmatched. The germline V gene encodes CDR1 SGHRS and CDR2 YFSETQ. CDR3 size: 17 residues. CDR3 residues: CASSLGGAGGSQETQYF. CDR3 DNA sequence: TGCGCCAGCAGCTTAGGTGGCGCGGGGGGCTCGCAAGAGACCCAGTACTTC. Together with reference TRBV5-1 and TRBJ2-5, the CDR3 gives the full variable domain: KAGVTQTPRYLIKTRGQQVTLSCSPISGHRSVSWYQQTPGQGLQFLFEYFSETQRNKGNFPGRFSGRQFSNSRSEMNVSTLELGDSALYLCASSLGGAGGSQETQYFGPGTRLLVL.

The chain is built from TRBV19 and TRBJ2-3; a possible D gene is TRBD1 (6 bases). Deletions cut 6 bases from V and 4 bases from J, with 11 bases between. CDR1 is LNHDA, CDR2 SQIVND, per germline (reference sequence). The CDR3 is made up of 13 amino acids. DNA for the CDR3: TGTGCCAGTAGATATGGACAGTCAGATACGCAGTATTTT. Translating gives CASRYGQSDTQYF.

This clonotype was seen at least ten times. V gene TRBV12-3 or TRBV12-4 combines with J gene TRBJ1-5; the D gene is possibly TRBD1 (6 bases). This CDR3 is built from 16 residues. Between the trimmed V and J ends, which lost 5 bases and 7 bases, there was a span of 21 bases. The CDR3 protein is CASSPATLTGRQPQHF. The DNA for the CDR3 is TGTGCCAGCAGTCCGGCCACATTGACAGGTCGACAGCCCCAGCATTTT.

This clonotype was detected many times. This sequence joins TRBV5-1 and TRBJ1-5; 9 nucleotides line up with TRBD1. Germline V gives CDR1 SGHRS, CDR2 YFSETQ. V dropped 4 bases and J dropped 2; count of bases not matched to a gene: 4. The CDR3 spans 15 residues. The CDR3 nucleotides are TGCGCCAGCAGCGTAACAGGGGGCGGCAATCAGCCCCAGCATTTT. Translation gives CASSVTGGGNQPQHF.

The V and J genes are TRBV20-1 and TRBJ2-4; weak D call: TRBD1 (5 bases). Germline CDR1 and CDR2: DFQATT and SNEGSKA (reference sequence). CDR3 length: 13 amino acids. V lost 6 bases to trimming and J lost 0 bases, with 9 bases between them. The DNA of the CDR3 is TGCAGTGCACAGGACCAAGCCAAAAACATTCAGTACTTC. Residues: CSAQDQAKNIQYF.

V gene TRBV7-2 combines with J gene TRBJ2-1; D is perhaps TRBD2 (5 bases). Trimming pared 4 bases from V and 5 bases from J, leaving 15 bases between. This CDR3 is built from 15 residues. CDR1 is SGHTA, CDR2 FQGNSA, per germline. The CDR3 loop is CASSYSRIAHNEQFF. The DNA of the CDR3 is TGTGCCAGCAGCTACTCAAGAATAGCGCACAATGAGCAGTTCTTC.

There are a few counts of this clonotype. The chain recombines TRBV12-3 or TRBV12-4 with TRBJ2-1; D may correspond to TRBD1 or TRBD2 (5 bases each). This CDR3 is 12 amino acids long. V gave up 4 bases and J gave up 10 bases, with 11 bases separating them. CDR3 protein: CASSSGTREQFF. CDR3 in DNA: TGTGCCAGCAGTTCCGGGACGAGAGAGCAGTTCTTC.

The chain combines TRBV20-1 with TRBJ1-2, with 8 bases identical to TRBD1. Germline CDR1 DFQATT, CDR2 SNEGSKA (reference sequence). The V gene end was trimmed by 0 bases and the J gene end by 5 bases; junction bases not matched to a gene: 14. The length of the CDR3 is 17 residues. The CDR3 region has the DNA TGCAGTGCTAGAGATCCAGGACAGGGTCTGAGCGGGTATGGCTACACCTTC. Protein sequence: CSARDPGQGLSGYGYTF.

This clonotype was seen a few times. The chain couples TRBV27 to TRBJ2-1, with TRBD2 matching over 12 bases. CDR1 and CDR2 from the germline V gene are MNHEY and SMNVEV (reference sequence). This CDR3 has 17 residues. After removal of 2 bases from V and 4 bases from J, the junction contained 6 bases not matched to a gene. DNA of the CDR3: TGTGCCAGCAGTTTAGGACTAGCGGGAAGACTTTACAATGAGCAGTTCTTC. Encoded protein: CASSLGLAGRLYNEQFF.

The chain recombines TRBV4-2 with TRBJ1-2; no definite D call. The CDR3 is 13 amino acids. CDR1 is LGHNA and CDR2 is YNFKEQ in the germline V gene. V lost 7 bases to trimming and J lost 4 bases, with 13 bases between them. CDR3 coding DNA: TGTGCCAGCACCCGGGAAGGAACCTATGGCTACACCTTC. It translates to CASTREGTYGYTF.

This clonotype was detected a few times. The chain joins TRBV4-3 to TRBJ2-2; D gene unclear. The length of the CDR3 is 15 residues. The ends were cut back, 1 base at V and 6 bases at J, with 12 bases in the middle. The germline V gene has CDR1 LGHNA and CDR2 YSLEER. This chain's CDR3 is CASSQVILSAGELFF. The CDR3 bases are TGCGCCAGCAGCCAAGTAATATTATCGGCCGGGGAGCTGTTTTTT.

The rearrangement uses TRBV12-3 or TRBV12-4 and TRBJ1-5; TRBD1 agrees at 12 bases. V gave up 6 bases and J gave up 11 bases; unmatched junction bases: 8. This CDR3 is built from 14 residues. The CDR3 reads CASRPGTGGRAQHF. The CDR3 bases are TGTGCCAGCAGACCCGGGACAGGGGGCAGGGCCCAGCATTTT.

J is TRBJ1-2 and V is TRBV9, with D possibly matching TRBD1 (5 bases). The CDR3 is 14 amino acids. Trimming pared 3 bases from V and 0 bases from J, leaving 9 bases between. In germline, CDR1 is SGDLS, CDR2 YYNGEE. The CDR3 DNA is TGTGCCAGCAGCGAGGGGCTGTCTAACTATGGCTACACCTTC. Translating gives CASSEGLSNYGYTF.

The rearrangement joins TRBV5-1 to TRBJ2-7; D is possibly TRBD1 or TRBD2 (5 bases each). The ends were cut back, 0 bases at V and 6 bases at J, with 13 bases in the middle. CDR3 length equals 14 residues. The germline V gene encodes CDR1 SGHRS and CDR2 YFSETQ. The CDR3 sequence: CASSLEGFGTEQYF. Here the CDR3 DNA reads TGCGCCAGCAGCTTGGAAGGGTTCGGGACCGAGCAGTACTTC.

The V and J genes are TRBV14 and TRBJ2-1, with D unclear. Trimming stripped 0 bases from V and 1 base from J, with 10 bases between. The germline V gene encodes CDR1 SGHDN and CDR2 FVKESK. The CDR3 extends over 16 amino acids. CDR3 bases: TGTGCCAGCAGCCAAGAAGGAACTACATCCTACAATGAGCAGTTCTTC. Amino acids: CASSQEGTTSYNEQFF. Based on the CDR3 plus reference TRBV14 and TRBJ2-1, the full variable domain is EAGVTQFPSHSVIEKGQTVTLRCDPISGHDNLYWYRRVMGKEIKFLLHFVKESKQDESGMPNNRFLAERTGGTYSTLKVQPAELEDSGVYFCASSQEGTTSYNEQFFGPGTRLTVL.

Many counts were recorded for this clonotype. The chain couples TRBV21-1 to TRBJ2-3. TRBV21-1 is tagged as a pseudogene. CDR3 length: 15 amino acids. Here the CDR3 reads CASSKRGFRTDTQYF. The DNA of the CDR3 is TGTGCCAGCAGCAAACGCGGTTTTCGCACAGATACGCAGTATTTT.

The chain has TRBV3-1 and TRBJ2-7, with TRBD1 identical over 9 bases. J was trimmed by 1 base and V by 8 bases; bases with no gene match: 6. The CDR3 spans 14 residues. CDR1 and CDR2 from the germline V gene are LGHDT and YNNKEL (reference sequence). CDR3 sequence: CASRDRDGSYEQYV. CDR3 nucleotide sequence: TGTGCCAGCCGGGACAGGGATGGGTCCTACGAGCAGTACGTC.

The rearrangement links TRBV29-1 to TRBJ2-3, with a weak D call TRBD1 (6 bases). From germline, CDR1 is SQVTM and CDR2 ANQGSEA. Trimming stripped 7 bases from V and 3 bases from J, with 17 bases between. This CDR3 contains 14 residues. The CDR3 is CSADKGERTDTQYF. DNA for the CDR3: TGCAGCGCCGACAAGGGGGAAAGGACAGATACGCAGTATTTT.

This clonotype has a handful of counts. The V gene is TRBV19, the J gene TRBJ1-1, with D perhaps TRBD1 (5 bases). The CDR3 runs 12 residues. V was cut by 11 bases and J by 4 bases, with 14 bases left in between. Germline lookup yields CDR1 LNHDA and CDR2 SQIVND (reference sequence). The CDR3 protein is CAVHPGGTEAFF. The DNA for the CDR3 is TGTGCCGTACACCCGGGGGGCACTGAAGCTTTCTTT.

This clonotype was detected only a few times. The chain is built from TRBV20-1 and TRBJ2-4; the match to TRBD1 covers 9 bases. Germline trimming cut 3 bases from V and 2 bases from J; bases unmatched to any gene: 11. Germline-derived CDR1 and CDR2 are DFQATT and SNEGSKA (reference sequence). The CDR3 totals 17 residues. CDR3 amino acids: CSASGSGQGVSKNIQYF. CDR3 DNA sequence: TGCAGTGCTAGCGGGTCGGGACAGGGTGTGTCCAAAAACATTCAGTACTTC.